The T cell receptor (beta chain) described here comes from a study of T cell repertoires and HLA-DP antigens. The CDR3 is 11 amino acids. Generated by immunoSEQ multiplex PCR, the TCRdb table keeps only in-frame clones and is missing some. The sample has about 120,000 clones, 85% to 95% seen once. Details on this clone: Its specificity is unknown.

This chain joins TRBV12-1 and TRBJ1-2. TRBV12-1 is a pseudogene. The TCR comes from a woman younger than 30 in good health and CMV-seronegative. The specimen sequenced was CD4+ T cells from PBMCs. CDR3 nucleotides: TGTGCCAGCAGCTTTCGTGGGGGCTACACCTTC. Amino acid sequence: CASSFRGGYTF.